The source of this T cell receptor (beta chain) is a study of blood T cell repertoires in COVID-19. Trimming removed 4 bases from V and 4 bases from J, with 17 bases in between. The CDR3 totals 16 residues. The germline V gene has CDR1 LGHDT and CDR2 YNNKEL (reference sequence). TCRdb's copy holds only in-frame clones and misses some; the assay was immunoSEQ multiplex PCR. The sample lists about 140,000 clones, roughly 80% occurring once. The sample taken for sequencing was peripheral blood. This chain joins TRBV3-1 (or the pseudogene TRBV3-2) and TRBJ2-1; the D gene is possibly TRBD1 (5 bases). The sequence derives from a woman aged 45-65 years with active or convalescent COVID-19. CDR3 region: CASSPSGLDGYNEQFF. CDR3 bases: TGTGCCAGCAGCCCATCAGGGCTAGATGGGTACAATGAGCAGTTCTTC.